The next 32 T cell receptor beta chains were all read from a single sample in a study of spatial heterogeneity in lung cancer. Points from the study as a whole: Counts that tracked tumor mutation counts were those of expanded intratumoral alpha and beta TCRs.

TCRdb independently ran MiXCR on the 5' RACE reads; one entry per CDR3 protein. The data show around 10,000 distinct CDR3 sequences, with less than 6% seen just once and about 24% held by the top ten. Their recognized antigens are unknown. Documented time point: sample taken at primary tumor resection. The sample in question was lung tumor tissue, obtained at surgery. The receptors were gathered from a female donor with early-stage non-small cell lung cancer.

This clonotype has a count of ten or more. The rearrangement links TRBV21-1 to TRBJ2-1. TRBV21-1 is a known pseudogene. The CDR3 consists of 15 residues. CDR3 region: CASSNEAVSHNEQFF. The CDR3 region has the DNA TGTGCCAGCAGCAACGAGGCCGTTTCACACAATGAGCAGTTCTTC.

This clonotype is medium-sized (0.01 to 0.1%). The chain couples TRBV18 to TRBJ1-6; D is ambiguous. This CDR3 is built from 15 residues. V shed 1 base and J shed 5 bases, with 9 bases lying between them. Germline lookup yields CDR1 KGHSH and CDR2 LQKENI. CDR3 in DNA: TGTGCCAGCTCACCACGAACAGAAGATAATTCACCCCTCCACTTT. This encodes CASSPRTEDNSPLHF.

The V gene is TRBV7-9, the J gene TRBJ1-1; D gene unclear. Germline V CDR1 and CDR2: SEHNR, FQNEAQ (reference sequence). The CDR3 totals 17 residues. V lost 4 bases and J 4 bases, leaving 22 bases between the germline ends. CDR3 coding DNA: TGTGCCAGCAGCTCCAGCTATAGAAATCGTGAGAGCACTGAAGCTTTCTTT. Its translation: CASSSSYRNRESTEAFF.

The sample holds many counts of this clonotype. CDR3 amino acids: CASAWGASETQYF. CDR3 bases: TGTGCCAGCGCCTGGGGAGCTTCTGAGACCCAGTACTTC. The J gene is TRBJ2-5, the V gene TRBV6-6; the D gene is possibly TRBD2 (5 bases). V lost 8 bases and J 5 bases, leaving 15 bases between the germline ends. In germline, CDR1 is MNHNY, CDR2 SVGAGI (reference sequence). This CDR3 is built from 13 residues.

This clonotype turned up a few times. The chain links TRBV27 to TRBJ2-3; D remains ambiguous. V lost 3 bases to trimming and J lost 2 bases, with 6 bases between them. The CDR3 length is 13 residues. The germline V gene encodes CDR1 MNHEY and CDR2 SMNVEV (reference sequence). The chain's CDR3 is CASSFAHTDTQYF. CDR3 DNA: TGTGCCAGCAGTTTCGCCCACACAGATACGCAGTATTTT.

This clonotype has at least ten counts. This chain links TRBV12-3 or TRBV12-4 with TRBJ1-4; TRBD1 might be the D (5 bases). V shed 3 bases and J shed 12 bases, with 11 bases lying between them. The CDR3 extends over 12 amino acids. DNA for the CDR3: TGTGCCAGCAGTTTGGCAGGGACGGAACTGTTTTTT. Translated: CASSLAGTELFF.

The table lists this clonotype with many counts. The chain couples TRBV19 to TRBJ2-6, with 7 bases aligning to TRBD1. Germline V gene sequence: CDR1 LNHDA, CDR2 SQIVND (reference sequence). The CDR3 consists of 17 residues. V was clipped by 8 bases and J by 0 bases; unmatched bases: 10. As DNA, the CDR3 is TGTGCCAGTCTTGTTCACAGGGGAGACTCTGGGGCCAACGTCCTGACTTTC. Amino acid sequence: CASLVHRGDSGANVLTF.

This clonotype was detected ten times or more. CDR3 nucleotide sequence: TGCAGCGCCGAAGCGGGGGGGAGCCCCGGGGAGCTGTTTTTT. This codes for CSAEAGGSPGELFF. The rearrangement uses TRBV29-1 and TRBJ2-2; 10 bases line up with TRBD2. Germline assignment: CDR1 SQVTM and CDR2 ANQGSEA. The CDR3 spans 14 residues. Trimming at V came to 7 bases and at J to 6 bases, leaving 8 bases not matched to a gene.

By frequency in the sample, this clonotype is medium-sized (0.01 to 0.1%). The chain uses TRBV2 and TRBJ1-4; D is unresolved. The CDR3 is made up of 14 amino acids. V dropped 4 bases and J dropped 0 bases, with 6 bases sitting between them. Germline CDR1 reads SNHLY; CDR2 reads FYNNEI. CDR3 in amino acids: CASSAFATNEKLFF. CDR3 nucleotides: TGTGCCAGCAGTGCGTTCGCAACTAATGAAAAACTGTTTTTT.

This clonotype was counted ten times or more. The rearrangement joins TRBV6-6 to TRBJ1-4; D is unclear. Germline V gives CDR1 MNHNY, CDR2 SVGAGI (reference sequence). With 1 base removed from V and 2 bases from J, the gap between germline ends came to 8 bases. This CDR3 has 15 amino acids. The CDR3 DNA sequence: TGTGCCAGCAGTTACTTGGGGATCACTAATGAAAAACTGTTTTTT. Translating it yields CASSYLGITNEKLFF.

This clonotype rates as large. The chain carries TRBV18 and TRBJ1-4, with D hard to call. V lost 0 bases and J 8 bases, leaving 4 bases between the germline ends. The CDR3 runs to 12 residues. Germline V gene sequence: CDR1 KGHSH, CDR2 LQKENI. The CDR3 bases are TGTGCCAGCTCACCACCAGGGGAAAAACTGTTTTTT. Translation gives CASSPPGEKLFF.

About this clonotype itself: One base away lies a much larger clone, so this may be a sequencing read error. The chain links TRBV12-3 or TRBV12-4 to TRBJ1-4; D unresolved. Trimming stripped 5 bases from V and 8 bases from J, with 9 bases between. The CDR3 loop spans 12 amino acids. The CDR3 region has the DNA TGTGCCAGCAGTCTGTCAGGCGAAAAACTGTTTTTT. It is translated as CASSLSGEKLFF.

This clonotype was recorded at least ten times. CDR3 in DNA: TGTGCCAGCAGCCATAAAGGGCGAAAGGGCTCACCCCTCCACTTT. Amino acid sequence: CASSHKGRKGSPLHF. This chain joins TRBV3-1 and TRBJ1-6, with D hard to call. V dropped 3 bases and J dropped 10 bases, with 16 bases sitting between them. This CDR3 spans 15 amino acids. In germline, CDR1 is LGHDT, CDR2 YNNKEL (reference sequence).

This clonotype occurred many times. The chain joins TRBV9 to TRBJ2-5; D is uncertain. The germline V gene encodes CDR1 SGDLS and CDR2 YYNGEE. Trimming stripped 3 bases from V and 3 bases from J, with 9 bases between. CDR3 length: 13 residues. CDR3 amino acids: CASSAWGKETQYF. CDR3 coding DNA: TGTGCCAGCAGCGCTTGGGGAAAAGAGACCCAGTACTTC. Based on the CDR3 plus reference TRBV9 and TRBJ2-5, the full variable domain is DSGVTQTPKHLITATGQRVTLRCSPRSGDLSVYWYQQSLDQGLQFLIQYYNGEERAKGNILERFSAQQFPDLHSELNLSSLELGDSALYFCASSAWGKETQYFGPGTRLLVL.

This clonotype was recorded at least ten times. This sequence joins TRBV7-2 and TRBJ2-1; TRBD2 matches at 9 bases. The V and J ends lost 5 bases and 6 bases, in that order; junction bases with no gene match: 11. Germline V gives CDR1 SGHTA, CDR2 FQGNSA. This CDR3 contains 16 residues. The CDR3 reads CASSAGGSGRGNEQFF. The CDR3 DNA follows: TGTGCCAGCAGCGCTGGGGGTAGCGGGAGAGGCAATGAGCAGTTCTTC.

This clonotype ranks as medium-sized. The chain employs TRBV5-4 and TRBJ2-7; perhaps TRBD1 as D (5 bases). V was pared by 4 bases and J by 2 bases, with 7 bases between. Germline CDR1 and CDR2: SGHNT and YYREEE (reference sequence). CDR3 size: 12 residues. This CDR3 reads CASSRGTYEQYF. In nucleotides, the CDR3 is TGTGCCAGCAGCAGGGGAACCTACGAGCAGTACTTC.

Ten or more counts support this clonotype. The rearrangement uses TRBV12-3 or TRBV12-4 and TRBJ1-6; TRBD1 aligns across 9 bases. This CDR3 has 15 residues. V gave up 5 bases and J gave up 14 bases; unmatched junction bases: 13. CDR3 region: CASSLEGQGSASLHF. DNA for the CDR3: TGTGCCAGCAGTCTCGAGGGACAGGGAAGTGCATCCCTCCACTTT.

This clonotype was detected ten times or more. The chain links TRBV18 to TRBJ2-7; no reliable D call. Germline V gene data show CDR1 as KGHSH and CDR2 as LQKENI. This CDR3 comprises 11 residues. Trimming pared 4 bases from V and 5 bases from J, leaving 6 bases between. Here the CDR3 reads CASSLGNEQYF. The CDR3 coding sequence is TGTGCCAGCTCACTGGGAAACGAGCAGTACTTC. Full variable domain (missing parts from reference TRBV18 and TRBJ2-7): NAGVMQNPRHLVRRRGQEARLRCSPMKGHSHVYWYRQLPEEGLKFMVYLQKENIIDESGMPKERFSAEFPKEGPSILRIQQVVRGDSAAYFCASSLGNEQYFGPGTRLTVT.

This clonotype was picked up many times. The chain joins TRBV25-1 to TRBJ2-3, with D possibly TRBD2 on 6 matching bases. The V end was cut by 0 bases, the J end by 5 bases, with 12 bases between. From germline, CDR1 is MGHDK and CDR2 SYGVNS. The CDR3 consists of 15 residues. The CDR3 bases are TGTGCCAGCAGTGAATACGGGGGAGGTCGAGATACGCAGTATTTT. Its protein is CASSEYGGGRDTQYF.

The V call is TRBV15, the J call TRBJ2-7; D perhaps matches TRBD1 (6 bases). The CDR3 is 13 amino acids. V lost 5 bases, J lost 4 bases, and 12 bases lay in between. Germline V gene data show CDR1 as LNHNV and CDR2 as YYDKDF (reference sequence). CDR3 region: CATSPQGNYEQYF. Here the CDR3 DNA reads TGTGCCACCAGCCCACAGGGCAATTACGAGCAGTACTTC.

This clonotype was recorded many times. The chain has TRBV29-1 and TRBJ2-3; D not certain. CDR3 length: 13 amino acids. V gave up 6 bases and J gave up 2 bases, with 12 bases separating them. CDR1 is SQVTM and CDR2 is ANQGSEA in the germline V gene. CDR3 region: CSVYGTYTDTQYF. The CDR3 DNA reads TGCAGCGTGTACGGAACCTACACAGATACGCAGTATTTT.

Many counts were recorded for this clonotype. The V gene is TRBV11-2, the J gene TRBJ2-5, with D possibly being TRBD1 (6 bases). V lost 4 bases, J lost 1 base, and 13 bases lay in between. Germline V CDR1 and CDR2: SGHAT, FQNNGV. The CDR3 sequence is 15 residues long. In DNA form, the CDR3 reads TGTGCCAGCAGCTCAGAACAGGGTACCCAAGAGACCCAGTACTTC. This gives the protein CASSSEQGTQETQYF.

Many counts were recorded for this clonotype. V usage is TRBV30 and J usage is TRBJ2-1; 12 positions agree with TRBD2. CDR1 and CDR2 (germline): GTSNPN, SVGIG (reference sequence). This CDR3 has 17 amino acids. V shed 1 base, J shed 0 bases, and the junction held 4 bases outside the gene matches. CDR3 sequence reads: CAWSGLAGGTSYNEQFF. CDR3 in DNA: TGTGCCTGGAGTGGGCTAGCGGGAGGGACCTCCTACAATGAGCAGTTCTTC. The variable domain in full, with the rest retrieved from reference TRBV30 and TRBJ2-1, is SQTIHQWPATLVQPVGSPLSLECTVEGTSNPNLYWYRQAAGRGLQLLFYSVGIGQISSEVPQNLSASRPQDRQFILSSKKLLLSDSGFYLCAWSGLAGGTSYNEQFFGPGTRLTVL.

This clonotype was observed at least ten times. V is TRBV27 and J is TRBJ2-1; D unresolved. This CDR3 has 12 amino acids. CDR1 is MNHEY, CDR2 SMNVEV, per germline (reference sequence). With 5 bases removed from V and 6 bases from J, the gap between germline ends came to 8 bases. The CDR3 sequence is CASSIIGNEQFF. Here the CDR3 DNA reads TGTGCCAGCAGTATAATTGGCAATGAGCAGTTCTTC.

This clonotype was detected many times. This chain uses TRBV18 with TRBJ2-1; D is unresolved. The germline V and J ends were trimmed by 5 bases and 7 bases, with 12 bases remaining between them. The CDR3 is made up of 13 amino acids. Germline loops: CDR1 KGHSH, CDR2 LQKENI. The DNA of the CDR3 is TGTGCCAGCTCAGGACGCCAGCAAAATGAGCAGTTCTTC. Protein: CASSGRQQNEQFF.

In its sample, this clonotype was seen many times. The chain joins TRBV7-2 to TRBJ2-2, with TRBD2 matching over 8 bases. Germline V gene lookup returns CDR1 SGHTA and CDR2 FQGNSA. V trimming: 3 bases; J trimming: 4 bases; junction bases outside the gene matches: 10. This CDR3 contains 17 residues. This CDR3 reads CASSFLGGGFGTGELFF. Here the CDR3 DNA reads TGTGCCAGCAGCTTTTTAGGCGGGGGGTTTGGCACCGGGGAGCTGTTTTTT.

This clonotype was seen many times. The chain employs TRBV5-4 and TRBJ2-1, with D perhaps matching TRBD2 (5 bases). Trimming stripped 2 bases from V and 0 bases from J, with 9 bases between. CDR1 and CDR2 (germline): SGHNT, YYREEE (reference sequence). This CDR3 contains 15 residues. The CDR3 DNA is TGTGCCAGCAGCTTACGCGGAGGCTCCTACAATGAGCAGTTCTTC. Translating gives CASSLRGGSYNEQFF. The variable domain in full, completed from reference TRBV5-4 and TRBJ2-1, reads ETGVTQSPTHLIKTRGQQVTLRCSSQSGHNTVSWYQQALGQGPQFIFQYYREEENGRGNFPPRFSGLQFPNYSSELNVNALELDDSALYLCASSLRGGSYNEQFFGPGTRLTVL.

The CDR3 DNA follows: TGTGCCAGCGCAGCTTCCGGGGCAGATACGCAGTATTTT. Protein: CASAASGADTQYF. V is TRBV7-7 and J is TRBJ2-3; possible D gene TRBD2, 5 bases. The CDR3 sequence is 13 residues long. The V gene's germline CDR1 is SSHAT and CDR2 FNYEAQ (reference sequence). V was clipped by 8 bases and J by 4 bases, with 13 bases between them.

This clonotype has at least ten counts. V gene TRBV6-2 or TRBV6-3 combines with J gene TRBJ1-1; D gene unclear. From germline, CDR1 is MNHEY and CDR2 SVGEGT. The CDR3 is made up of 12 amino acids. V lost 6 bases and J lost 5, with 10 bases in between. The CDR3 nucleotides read TGTGCCAGCAGAGACCAAGAAACTGAAGCTTTCTTT. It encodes CASRDQETEAFF.

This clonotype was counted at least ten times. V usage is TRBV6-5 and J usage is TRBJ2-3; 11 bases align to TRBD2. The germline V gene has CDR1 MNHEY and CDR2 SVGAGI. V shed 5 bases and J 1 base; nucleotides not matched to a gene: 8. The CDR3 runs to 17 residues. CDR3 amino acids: CASSITSGSSGTDTQYF. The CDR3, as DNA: TGTGCCAGCAGTATTACTAGCGGGAGTTCGGGCACAGATACGCAGTATTTT.

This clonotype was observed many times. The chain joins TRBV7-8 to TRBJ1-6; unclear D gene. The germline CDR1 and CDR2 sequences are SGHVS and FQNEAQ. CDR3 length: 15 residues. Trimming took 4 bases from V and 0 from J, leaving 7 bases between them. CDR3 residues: CASSSKSSYNSPLHF. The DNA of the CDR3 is TGTGCCAGCAGCTCCAAAAGCTCCTATAATTCACCCCTCCACTTT.

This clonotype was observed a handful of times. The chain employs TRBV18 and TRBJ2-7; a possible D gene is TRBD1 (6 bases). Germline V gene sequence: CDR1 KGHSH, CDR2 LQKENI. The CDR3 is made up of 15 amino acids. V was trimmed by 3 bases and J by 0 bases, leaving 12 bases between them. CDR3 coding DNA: TGTGCCAGCTCACCGAGGACAGCGACCTCCTACGAGCAGTACTTC. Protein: CASSPRTATSYEQYF. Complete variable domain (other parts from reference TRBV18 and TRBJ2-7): NAGVMQNPRHLVRRRGQEARLRCSPMKGHSHVYWYRQLPEEGLKFMVYLQKENIIDESGMPKERFSAEFPKEGPSILRIQQVVRGDSAAYFCASSPRTATSYEQYFGPGTRLTVT.